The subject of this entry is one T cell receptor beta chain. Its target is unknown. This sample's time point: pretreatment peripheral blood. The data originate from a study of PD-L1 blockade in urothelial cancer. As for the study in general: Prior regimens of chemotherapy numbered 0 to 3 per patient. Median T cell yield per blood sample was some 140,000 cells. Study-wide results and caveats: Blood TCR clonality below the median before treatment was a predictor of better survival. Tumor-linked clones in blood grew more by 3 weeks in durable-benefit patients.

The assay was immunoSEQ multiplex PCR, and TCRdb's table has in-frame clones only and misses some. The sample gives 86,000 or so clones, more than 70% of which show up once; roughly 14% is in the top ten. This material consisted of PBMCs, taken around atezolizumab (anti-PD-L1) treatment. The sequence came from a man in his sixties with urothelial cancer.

The CDR3 loop is CASSAPGQGFNEQFF. The DNA of the CDR3 is TGTGCCAGCAGCGCGCCGGGACAGGGGTTTAATGAGCAGTTCTTC. The chain combines TRBV5-6 with TRBJ2-1; 10 nucleotides align to TRBD1. Germline CDR1 and CDR2: SGHDT and YYEEEE. Unmatched junction bases numbered 8, after V lost 4 bases and J lost 7 bases. This CDR3 has 15 amino acids.